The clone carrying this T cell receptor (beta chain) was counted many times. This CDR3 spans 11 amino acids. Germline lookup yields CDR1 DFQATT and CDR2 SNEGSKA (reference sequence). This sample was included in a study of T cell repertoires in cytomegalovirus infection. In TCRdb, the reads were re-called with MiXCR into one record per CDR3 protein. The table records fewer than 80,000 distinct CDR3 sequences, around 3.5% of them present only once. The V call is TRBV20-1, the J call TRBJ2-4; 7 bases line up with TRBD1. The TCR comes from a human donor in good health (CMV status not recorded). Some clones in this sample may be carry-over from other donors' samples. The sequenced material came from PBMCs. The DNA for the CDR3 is TGCAGAGGACAGGCGCAAAACATTCAGTACTTC. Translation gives CRGQAQNIQYF.